A selection of T cell receptor beta chains follows, all from one sample in a study of blood T cell repertoires in COVID-19. TCRdb's copy holds only in-frame clones and misses some; the assay was immunoSEQ multiplex PCR. Of more than 150,000 clones in the sample, 80% to 90% are singletons; the top ten hold approximately 2.3%. The sequencing input was peripheral blood. The receptor set was obtained from a woman aged 70 to 79 with acute or convalescent COVID-19. The CDR3 runs from the conserved cysteine through the conserved F or W. A D gene is named only where the DNA matches it firmly. A clone size is listed for some rows: how often the clone was seen (once, few, many), or a class if it is expanded.

d_call j_call clone_size v_call cdr3_aa cdr3_nt
. TRBJ2-7 . TRBV11-2 CASSLGGRVGEQYF TGTGCCAGCAGCTTAGGCGGCAGGGTGGGCGAGCAGTACTTC
. TRBJ1-1 few TRBV18 CASSPRGNTEAFF TGTGCCAGCTCACCAAGGGGGAACACTGAAGCTTTCTTT
TRBD1 TRBJ2-3 . TRBV7-2 CASSLGDRGIYSDTQYF TGTGCCAGCAGCTTAGGGGACAGGGGGATCTATTCAGATACGCAGTATTTT
. TRBJ1-3 . TRBV6-5 CASSYDGVGGNTIYF TGTGCCAGCAGTTACGACGGAGTCGGTGGAAACACCATATATTTT
. TRBJ1-3 . TRBV11-1 CASSLQTMDTIYF TGTGCCAGCAGCCTACAGACAATGGACACCATATATTTT
TRBD1 TRBJ1-2 few TRBV19 CASRHDRVSYGYTF TGTGCCAGTAGACACGACAGGGTATCGTATGGCTACACCTTC
. TRBJ1-2 . TRBV27 CASSFFGPGDLYGYTF TGTGCCAGCAGTTTTTTTGGTCCGGGGGACTTATATGGCTACACCTTC
TRBD1 TRBJ1-6 . TRBV7-2 CASSWDRSRNSPLHF TGTGCCAGCAGCTGGGACAGATCTCGAAATTCACCCCTCCACTTT
TRBD2 TRBJ2-2 . TRBV5-1 CASSSGGTNTGELFF TGCGCCAGCAGCTCCGGGGGGACGAACACCGGGGAGCTGTTTTTT
. TRBJ1-1 few TRBV19 CASSIGKGGASTEAFF TGTGCCAGTAGTATAGGGAAAGGAGGAGCCAGCACTGAAGCTTTCTTT
. TRBJ2-1 . TRBV2 CASSFGQSSSYNEQFF TGTGCCAGCAGTTTCGGACAGTCGAGCTCCTACAATGAGCAGTTCTTC
. TRBJ2-3 . TRBV29-1 CSVEGINSTDTQYF TGCAGCGTTGAAGGAATAAACTCCACAGATACGCAGTATTTT
TRBD1 TRBJ1-2 . TRBV5-1 CASSRTGGSYGYTF TGCGCCAGCAGCAGGACAGGGGGAAGCTATGGCTACACCTTC